Listed here are 8 T cell receptor beta chains from one sample, sequenced in a study of blood T cell repertoires in COVID-19. The protocol was immunoSEQ multiplex PCR, while the TCRdb copy is restricted to in-frame clones and leaves out a portion. Among around 300,000 clones, about 85% were seen once, and the ten largest hold around 4.2%. The sequencing sample was made of peripheral blood. Receptor source: a woman in her 50s with active or convalescent COVID-19.

V usage is TRBV7-6 and J usage is TRBJ2-5, with 10 bases that match TRBD2. Looked up from germline, CDR1 is SGHVS and CDR2 is FNYEAQ. The CDR3 totals 15 residues. With V trimmed by 1 base and J by 3 bases, 2 bases remained unmatched. This CDR3 reads CASSLGTSGEETQYF. The CDR3 nucleotides are TGTGCCAGCAGCTTAGGGACTAGCGGAGAAGAGACCCAGTACTTC. Combining the CDR3 with reference TRBV7-6 and TRBJ2-5 gives the whole variable domain GAGVSQSPRYKVTKRGQDVALRCDPISGHVSLYWYRQALGQGPEFLTYFNYEAQQDKSGLPNDRFSAERPEGSISTLTIQRTEQRDSAMYRCASSLGTSGEETQYFGPGTRLLVL.

The V call is TRBV7-2, the J call TRBJ1-1, with no clear D. CDR1 is SGHTA, CDR2 FQGNSA, per germline. The V gene lost 5 bases and the J gene lost 2 bases, with 12 bases spanning the gap. The CDR3 extends over 14 amino acids. This CDR3 is CASSQDIRNTEAFF. The CDR3 region has the DNA TGTGCCAGCAGCCAAGACATCCGAAACACTGAAGCTTTCTTT. The entire variable domain, with the rest obtained from reference TRBV7-2 and TRBJ1-1, is as follows: GAGVSQSPSNKVTEKGKDVELRCDPISGHTALYWYRQSLGQGLEFLIYFQGNSAPDKSGLPSDRFSAERTGGSVSTLTIQRTQQEDSAVYLCASSQDIRNTEAFFGQGTRLTVV.

The chain employs TRBV6-2 or TRBV6-3 and TRBJ2-7; TRBD2 matches at 7 bases. Germline CDR1 MNHEY, CDR2 SVGEGT. The CDR3 sequence is 15 residues long. Germline trimming cut 3 bases from V and 7 bases from J; bases unmatched to any gene: 12. CDR3 sequence reads: CASSYLARGGWEQYF. The CDR3 nucleotides read TGTGCCAGCAGTTATCTCGCCCGGGGAGGGTGGGAGCAGTACTTC.

This chain uses TRBV29-1 with TRBJ1-1; D is uncertain. The CDR3 length is 14 residues. Germline V gene lookup returns CDR1 SQVTM and CDR2 ANQGSEA. V was trimmed by 4 bases and J by 4 bases, leaving 16 bases between them. CDR3 sequence: CSVALRLRSTEAFF. The CDR3 nucleotides are TGCAGCGTTGCGTTGCGCCTACGAAGCACTGAAGCTTTCTTT.

V is TRBV3-1 (or the pseudogene TRBV3-2) and J is TRBJ1-3; D remains ambiguous. Germline assignment: CDR1 LGHDT and CDR2 YNNKEL (reference sequence). V lost 2 bases and J lost 4, with 3 bases in between. This CDR3 comprises 12 residues. DNA of the CDR3: TGTGCCAGCAGCCAACTGGGAAACACCATATATTTT. This gives the protein CASSQLGNTIYF.

The chain employs TRBV3-1 (or the pseudogene TRBV3-2) and TRBJ1-1; TRBD1 agrees at 9 bases. The CDR3 is 15 residues long. Germline assignment: CDR1 LGHDT and CDR2 YNNKEL (reference sequence). V shed 2 bases, J shed 4 bases, and the junction held 5 bases outside the gene matches. CDR3 residues: CASSQSGTGSTEAFF. For the CDR3, the DNA is TGTGCCAGCAGCCAATCCGGGACAGGGAGCACTGAAGCTTTCTTT.

About this clone: Mismatch with germline at one junction end may stem from a read error. The genes are TRBV5-4 and TRBJ2-1; 13 bases match TRBD2. CDR3 size: 15 residues. Per germline, CDR1 SGHNT and CDR2 YYREEE (reference sequence). The CDR3 DNA sequence: TGTGCCAGCAGTTTGGGACTAGCGGGATGGGGTGAGCAGTTCTTC. Protein: CASSLGLAGWGEQFF. Full variable domain (remainder filled in from reference TRBV5-4 and TRBJ2-1): ETGVTQSPTHLIKTRGQQVTLRCSSQSGHNTVSWYQQALGQGPQFIFQYYREEENGRGNFPPRFSGLQFPNYSSELNVNALELDDSALYLCASSLGLAGWGEQFFGPGTRLTVL.

This chain uses TRBV9 with TRBJ1-5; D is possibly TRBD1 (6 bases). V lost 0 bases and J 6 bases, leaving 10 bases between the germline ends. The CDR3 runs to 14 residues. In germline, CDR1 is SGDLS, CDR2 YYNGEE. CDR3 region: CASSVDGGRQPQHF. The CDR3 region has the DNA TGTGCCAGCAGCGTAGACGGGGGGCGTCAGCCCCAGCATTTT.